One sample yielded the 14 T cell receptor beta chains listed below, sequenced in a study of blood T cell repertoires in COVID-19. The assay was immunoSEQ multiplex PCR, and TCRdb's table has in-frame clones only and misses some. The table has about 170,000 clones, more than 65% seen once. The specimen was peripheral blood. These receptors all stem from a woman older than 75 with active or convalescent COVID-19.

CDR3 bases: TGTGCCAGCAGTTACTACAGGGTAAAGGCTGGAAACACCATATATTTT. It yields the protein CASSYYRVKAGNTIYF. The chain couples TRBV6-6 to TRBJ1-3; D perhaps matches TRBD1 (6 bases). In germline, CDR1 is MNHNY, CDR2 SVGAGI (reference sequence). The CDR3 extends over 16 amino acids. Trimming shortened V by 1 base and J by 2 bases, and 12 bases separated the two germline ends.

This chain uses TRBV6-5 with TRBJ1-3; the D is unclear. V lost 7 bases and J 1 base, leaving 11 bases between the germline ends. Germline V gives CDR1 MNHEY, CDR2 SVGAGI. The CDR3 length is 14 residues. CDR3 sequence (DNA): TGTGCCAGCAACCCACAGCAGTCTGGAAACACCATATATTTT. Its translation is CASNPQQSGNTIYF.

The CDR3 DNA reads as TGTGCCTGGGACACGAACACTGAAGCTTTCTTT. Encoded protein: CAWDTNTEAFF. This chain joins TRBV30 and TRBJ1-1; D ambiguous. The V and J ends lost 5 bases and 1 base respectively, with 5 bases between them. The CDR3 spans 11 residues. The V gene's germline CDR1 is GTSNPN and CDR2 SVGIG (reference sequence). Drawing the rest from reference TRBV30 and TRBJ1-1, the complete variable domain is SQTIHQWPATLVQPVGSPLSLECTVEGTSNPNLYWYRQAAGRGLQLLFYSVGIGQISSEVPQNLSASRPQDRQFILSSKKLLLSDSGFYLCAWDTNTEAFFGQGTRLTVV.

The V gene is TRBV11-2, the J gene TRBJ1-1; TRBD1 might be the D (5 bases). Germline loops: CDR1 SGHAT, CDR2 FQNNGV. CDR3 length: 13 residues. V gave up 5 bases and J gave up 4 bases, with 11 bases separating them. The CDR3, as DNA: TGTGCCAGCAGCCGTACGGGGGTCACTGAAGCTTTCTTT. As protein: CASSRTGVTEAFF.

The rearrangement links TRBV18 to TRBJ1-1, with 10 bases identical to TRBD1. CDR3 size: 15 residues. Germline CDR1 KGHSH, CDR2 LQKENI. V lost 6 bases, J lost 4 bases, and 8 bases stayed unmatched. In nucleotides, the CDR3 is TGTGCCAGCTCGGGGAGACAGGGGGCGTCCACTGAAGCTTTCTTT. The encoded protein is CASSGRQGASTEAFF. Full variable domain (missing parts from reference TRBV18 and TRBJ1-1): NAGVMQNPRHLVRRRGQEARLRCSPMKGHSHVYWYRQLPEEGLKFMVYLQKENIIDESGMPKERFSAEFPKEGPSILRIQQVVRGDSAAYFCASSGRQGASTEAFFGQGTRLTVV.

The V call is TRBV5-5, the J call TRBJ1-4; D is unclear. V was pared by 2 bases and J by 8 bases, with 13 bases between. Germline V gene lookup returns CDR1 SGHKS and CDR2 YYEKEE (reference sequence). This CDR3 is built from 14 residues. The CDR3 loop reads CASSFSDYSEKLFF. CDR3 sequence (DNA): TGTGCCAGCAGCTTCTCCGATTACTCCGAAAAACTGTTTTTT.

The V gene is TRBV24-1, the J gene TRBJ1-2, with D maybe TRBD1 (5 bases). The CDR3 is 13 amino acids. Germline lookup yields CDR1 KGHDR and CDR2 SFDVKD. Trimming cost V 4 bases and J 8 bases, with 13 bases left between them. CDR3 nucleotides: TGTGCCACCAGTGACCCGGACACGAGGGGCTACACCTTC. This encodes CATSDPDTRGYTF.

The chain has TRBV6-6 and TRBJ1-1; weak D call: TRBD1 (5 bases). The V end lost 2 bases, the J end lost 4 bases, and 11 bases lay between the germline ends. Germline V gene lookup returns CDR1 MNHNY and CDR2 SVGAGI (reference sequence). The CDR3 consists of 14 residues. The CDR3 DNA is TGTGCCAGCAGTTACGGGGGAGGGAGCACTGAAGCTTTCTTT. Translation gives CASSYGGGSTEAFF.

This clone was found once. This rearrangement joins TRBV28 to TRBJ2-7; 7 positions agree with TRBD1. This CDR3 spans 13 amino acids. V dropped 6 bases and J dropped 3; count of bases not matched to a gene: 5. CDR1 MDHEN and CDR2 SYDVKM come from the germline V gene. The CDR3 loop is CASSSGQVYEQYF. Written as DNA, the CDR3 is TGTGCCAGCAGCTCCGGACAGGTCTACGAGCAGTACTTC.

This sequence joins TRBV5-1 and TRBJ1-2; 10 bases line up with TRBD1. This CDR3 has 15 residues. Losses at the gene ends were 4 bases for V and 4 bases for J; bases not matched to a gene: 7. Germline V gives CDR1 SGHRS, CDR2 YFSETQ. CDR3 sequence: CASSIWTGGSYGYTF. As DNA, the CDR3 is TGCGCCAGCAGCATATGGACAGGGGGTAGCTATGGCTACACCTTC. The full variable domain, its missing parts supplied by reference TRBV5-1 and TRBJ1-2, is KAGVTQTPRYLIKTRGQQVTLSCSPISGHRSVSWYQQTPGQGLQFLFEYFSETQRNKGNFPGRFSGRQFSNSRSEMNVSTLELGDSALYLCASSIWTGGSYGYTFGSGTRLTVV.

The gene calls are TRBV11-2 and TRBJ2-7, with a tentative D call TRBD2 (5 bases). Trimming removed 3 bases at V and 7 bases at J, with 16 bases between. The CDR3 covers 14 residues. The germline CDR1 and CDR2 sequences are SGHAT and FQNNGV. The CDR3 region is CASSFGTRDVEQYF. The CDR3 region has the DNA TGTGCCAGCAGCTTTGGTACCCGGGATGTTGAGCAGTACTTC.

This chain links TRBV7-9 with TRBJ1-6, with D tentatively TRBD1 (5 bases). Trimming removed 0 bases at V and 10 bases at J, with 16 bases between. From germline, CDR1 is SEHNR and CDR2 FQNEAQ (reference sequence). CDR3 length: 16 amino acids. CDR3 region: CASSLAIGGLGSPLHF. The CDR3 DNA follows: TGTGCCAGCAGCTTAGCGATCGGGGGTTTAGGATCACCCCTCCACTTT.

In the case of this clone: Within the sample, other DNA sequences also encode this same CDR3. The chain has TRBV5-6 and TRBJ1-2; the match to TRBD1 covers 9 bases. CDR3 length: 15 amino acids. CDR1 is SGHDT, CDR2 YYEEEE, per germline. V dropped 0 bases and J dropped 4; count of bases not matched to a gene: 4. CDR3 residues: CASSLEDRGGYGYTF. CDR3 nucleotide sequence: TGTGCCAGCAGCTTGGAGGACAGGGGCGGCTATGGCTACACCTTC. Supplemented by reference TRBV5-6 and TRBJ1-2, the full variable domain reads DAGVTQSPTHLIKTRGQQVTLRCSPKSGHDTVSWYQQALGQGPQFIFQYYEEEERQRGNFPDRFSGHQFPNYSSELNVNALLLGDSALYLCASSLEDRGGYGYTFGSGTRLTVV.

The V and J genes are TRBV5-5 and TRBJ1-5; 10 positions agree with TRBD1. In germline, CDR1 is SGHKS, CDR2 YYEKEE (reference sequence). This CDR3 has 16 residues. After removal of 4 bases from V and 0 bases from J, the junction contained 4 bases not matched to a gene. The CDR3 reads CASSPGTGVSNQPQHF. The DNA for the CDR3 is TGTGCCAGCAGCCCAGGGACAGGGGTTAGCAATCAGCCCCAGCATTTT.